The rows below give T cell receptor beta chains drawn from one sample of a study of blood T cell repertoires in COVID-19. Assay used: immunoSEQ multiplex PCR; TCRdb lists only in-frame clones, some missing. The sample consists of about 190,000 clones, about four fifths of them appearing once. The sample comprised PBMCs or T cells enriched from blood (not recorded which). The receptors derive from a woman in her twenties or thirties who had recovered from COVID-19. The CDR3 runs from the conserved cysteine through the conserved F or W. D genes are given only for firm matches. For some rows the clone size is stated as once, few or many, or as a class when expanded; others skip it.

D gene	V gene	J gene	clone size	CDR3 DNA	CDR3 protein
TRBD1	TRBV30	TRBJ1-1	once	TGTGCCCGGGACAGGGAGGGTACTGAAGCTTTCTTT	CARDREGTEAFF
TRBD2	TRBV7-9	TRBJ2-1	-	TGTGCCAGCAGCACGGGACTAGCGGGGATTAAGGAGTTCTTC	CASSTGLAGIKEFF
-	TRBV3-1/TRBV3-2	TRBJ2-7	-	TGTGCCAGCCATAGTGCGAGCTCCTACGAGCAGTACTTC	CASHSASSYEQYF
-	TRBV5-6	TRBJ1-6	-	TGTGCCAGCAGCTTGTGGAGGATATCACCCCTCCACTTT	CASSLWRISPLHF
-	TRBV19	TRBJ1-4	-	TGTGCCGTCCGCCAGGGCCAAAATGAAAAACTGTTTTTT	CAVRQGQNEKLFF
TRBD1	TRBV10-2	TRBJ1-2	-	TGCGCCAGCACTCCACAGGGGGCGAATGGCTACACCTTC	CASTPQGANGYTF
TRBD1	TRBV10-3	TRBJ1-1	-	TGTGCCATCAGTGCGGACAGGGGCCAGACGAACACTGAAGCTTTCTTT	CAISADRGQTNTEAFF
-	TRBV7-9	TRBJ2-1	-	TGTGCCAGCAGCTTAGCCACAGCCGGGACTTGGGGGTACGATGAGCAGTTCTTC	CASSLATAGTWGYDEQFF
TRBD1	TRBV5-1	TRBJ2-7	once	TGCGCCAGCAGCCGGACAGGTCAGTACGAGCAGTACTTC	CASSRTGQYEQYF
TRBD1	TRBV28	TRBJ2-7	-	TGTGCCAGCAGTTGGACCCCGGGACAGGGGGCCTACGAGCAGTACTTC	CASSWTPGQGAYEQYF
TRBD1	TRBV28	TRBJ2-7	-	TGTGCCAGCAGTCCGATCCGACAGGGAGTAGTCGAGCAGTACTTC	CASSPIRQGVVEQYF
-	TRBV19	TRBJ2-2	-	TGTGCTTGCAGGCATCTCAGTACCGGGGAGCTGTTTTTT	CACRHLSTGELFF
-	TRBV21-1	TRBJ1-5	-	TGTGCCAGCAGCAAACGAAACCCCGACAGGGATAGCAATCAGCCCCAGCATTTT	CASSKRNPDRDSNQPQHF
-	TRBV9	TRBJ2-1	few	TGTGCCAGCAGCGTCCAAGGAGACAATGAGCAGTTCTTC	CASSVQGDNEQFF
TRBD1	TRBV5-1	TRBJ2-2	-	TGCGCCAGCAGCTTGCAGGGGGCTAGAGGTAACACCGGGGAGCTGTTTTTT	CASSLQGARGNTGELFF
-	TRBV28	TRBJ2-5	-	TGTGCCAGCAGTACCCTACAGGGAGCCCAAGAGACCCAGTACTTC	CASSTLQGAQETQYF
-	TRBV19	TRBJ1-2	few	TGTGCCAGTAGTGCCCCCGGGACAAATCTCTATGGCTACACCTTC	CASSAPGTNLYGYTF
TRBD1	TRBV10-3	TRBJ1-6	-	TGTGCCATCAGGCAGGGGGATAATTCACCCCTCCACTTT	CAIRQGDNSPLHF
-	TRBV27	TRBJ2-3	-	TGTGCCAGCAGTTTAACGGGTGCAGATACGCAGTATTTT	CASSLTGADTQYF
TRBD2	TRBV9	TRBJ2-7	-	TGTGCCAGCAGCGGGAGCCCGGGAGGGCCTGGAGAGCAGTACTTC	CASSGSPGGPGEQYF